This T cell receptor (beta chain) comes out of a study of blood T cells in healthy people across ages. The V gene's germline CDR1 is SGHNT and CDR2 YYREEE (reference sequence). V lost 1 base, J lost 11 bases, and 20 bases stayed unmatched. The CDR3 loop spans 17 amino acids. There were healthy Caucasian individuals from Russia, aged about 6 to 95, serving as donors. The use of a sample-barcoded 5' primer and a J-beta primer mix characterized a second PCR of roughly 6 to 11 cycles. TCRdb processed the 5' RACE reads anew with MiXCR; each CDR3 protein has one entry. This table has about 780,000 distinct CDR3 sequences, about 42% appearing once.

Sequencing was performed on blood. The genes are TRBV5-4 and TRBJ2-5, with TRBD2 matching over 7 bases. The sequence was collected from a man of 80 years or more in good health. The CDR3 coding sequence is TGTGCCAGCAGCTTGACTCGGGGGGATGGGGTTTACAATGAGCAGTACTTC. This gives the protein CASSLTRGDGVYNEQYF.